One and the same sample provided the 26 T cell receptor beta chains below, sequenced in a study of T-cell reconstitution after alpha-beta-depleted transplantation in children. Unique molecular identifiers were used in preparing the TCRbeta library. Each CDR3 protein is one row after TCRdb ran MiXCR on the PCR reads. The repertoire holds a few hundred thousand distinct CDR3 sequences, 43% seen once, with 27% in the top ten. The input for sequencing was PBMCs, taken before TCRalphabeta/CD19-depleted stem cell transplant. Receptors originate from a girl aged 2-10 years with aplastic anemia, due to receive a stem cell transplant.

The rearrangement joins TRBV6-2 or TRBV6-3 to TRBJ2-7; 7 bases line up with TRBD2. The CDR3 is made up of 17 amino acids. Germline assignment: CDR1 MNHEY and CDR2 SVGEGT. V trimming: 4 bases; J trimming: 3 bases; junction bases outside the gene matches: 15. DNA for the CDR3: TGTGCCAGCAGTTCCCGGGGGGTAGGGGACTACCTCTACGAGCAGTACTTC. Protein product: CASSSRGVGDYLYEQYF.

This clonotype came up many times. The V gene is TRBV7-9, the J gene TRBJ2-7, with D perhaps matching TRBD2 (5 bases). This CDR3 is built from 14 residues. Trimming left V 7 bases short and J 2 bases short, with 15 bases between. The germline V gene encodes CDR1 SEHNR and CDR2 FQNEAQ (reference sequence). CDR3: CASTTGSRAYEQYF. DNA of the CDR3: TGTGCCAGCACCACCGGGTCGAGGGCCTACGAGCAGTACTTC.

V gene TRBV20-1 combines with J gene TRBJ2-1, with no clear D. Trimming pared 5 bases from V and 6 bases from J, leaving 17 bases between. The CDR3 is made up of 14 amino acids. Looked up from germline, CDR1 is DFQATT and CDR2 is SNEGSKA (reference sequence). CDR3 DNA: TGCAGTGCTCCCCGCTTAGGACGGAGCAATGAGCAGTTCTTC. It translates to CSAPRLGRSNEQFF.

This clonotype was recorded at least ten times. The chain has TRBV12-3 or TRBV12-4 and TRBJ2-1; D is ambiguous. This CDR3 has 15 residues. Trimming took off 6 bases at V and 8 bases at J, with 20 bases between the two ends. CDR3 sequence reads: CASSPRAPSSDEQFF. The CDR3 coding sequence is TGTGCCAGCAGCCCTAGGGCCCCCTCCTCGGATGAGCAGTTCTTC.

In this sample, this clonotype turned up many times. The V call is TRBV28, the J call TRBJ2-7; 12 bases align to TRBD1. Germline assignment: CDR1 MDHEN and CDR2 SYDVKM. CDR3 size: 16 residues. The ends lost 3 bases at V and 7 bases at J; junction bases unmatched: 10. CDR3 DNA: TGTGCCAGCAGTTTTCCTCCGGGACAGGGGGCGGGAGAGCAGTACTTC. It translates to CASSFPPGQGAGEQYF.

The chain is built from TRBV5-1 and TRBJ2-7, with a possible D match to TRBD2 (6 bases). This CDR3 has 15 residues. V lost 4 bases, J lost 2 bases, and 16 bases lay in between. Germline lookup yields CDR1 SGHRS and CDR2 YFSETQ. The CDR3 DNA follows: TGCGCCAGCAGCCCGGGGACTTTTGTCACCTACGAGCAGTACTTC. This sequence encodes CASSPGTFVTYEQYF.

This clonotype was seen a few times. The chain joins TRBV15 to TRBJ1-2, with D hard to call. V lost 1 base and J lost 8, with 17 bases in between. The CDR3 spans 15 residues. The germline CDR1 and CDR2 sequences are LNHNV and YYDKDF (reference sequence). The DNA of the CDR3 is TGTGCCACCAGCAGAGCGGCAGGCGCAGTTGGGGGCTACACCTTC. Its translation is CATSRAAGAVGGYTF.

This clonotype appeared many times. This chain joins TRBV12-3 or TRBV12-4 and TRBJ1-2; tentative D call: TRBD1 (6 bases). The V gene lost 1 base and the J gene lost 8 bases, with 17 bases spanning the gap. The CDR3 loop spans 15 amino acids. CDR3 coding DNA: TGTGCCAGCAGTTTAGTGGGGCAGGGGAGCGAGGGCTACACCTTC. It is translated as CASSLVGQGSEGYTF.

The sample holds a few counts of this clonotype. The rearrangement links TRBV29-1 to TRBJ2-7, with 9 nucleotides matching TRBD1. This CDR3 comprises 15 residues. Germline CDR1 and CDR2: SQVTM and ANQGSEA. The trim removed 4 bases at V and 5 bases at J, leaving 12 bases unmatched. DNA of the CDR3: TGCAGCGTTGGGGTGGGGACAGGGCCGGGCGACGAGCAGTACTTC. Translated, it gives CSVGVGTGPGDEQYF.

This clonotype was observed a few times. V usage is TRBV7-6 and J usage is TRBJ2-1; tentative D call: TRBD2 (5 bases). Germline V gene lookup returns CDR1 SGHVS and CDR2 FNYEAQ. Between the trimmed V and J ends, which lost 8 bases and 0 bases, there was a span of 11 bases. This CDR3 spans 14 amino acids. The CDR3 coding sequence is TGTGCCAGCGGGGAGCGGAGCTCCTACAATGAGCAGTTCTTC. Translation: CASGERSSYNEQFF. The full variable domain, completed using reference TRBV7-6 and TRBJ2-1, is GAGVSQSPRYKVTKRGQDVALRCDPISGHVSLYWYRQALGQGPEFLTYFNYEAQQDKSGLPNDRFSAERPEGSISTLTIQRTEQRDSAMYRCASGERSSYNEQFFGPGTRLTVL.

This clonotype was seen just once. V gene TRBV20-1 combines with J gene TRBJ2-3; D uncertain. The germline V gene encodes CDR1 DFQATT and CDR2 SNEGSKA (reference sequence). V lost 1 base and J lost 2, with 10 bases in between. The CDR3 runs 14 residues. CDR3 in amino acids: CSARVQAFTDTQYF. DNA for the CDR3: TGCAGTGCTAGAGTCCAAGCTTTCACAGATACGCAGTATTTT.

The CDR3 sequence is CASSLAGTGTPVAKNIQYF. The DNA of the CDR3 is TGTGCCAGCAGCTTAGCCGGGACAGGGACTCCAGTAGCCAAAAACATTCAGTACTTC. The chain is built from TRBV11-1 and TRBJ2-4; 9 nucleotides align to TRBD1. The CDR3 consists of 19 residues. V shed 0 bases, J shed 0 bases, and the junction held 9 bases outside the gene matches. Germline lookup yields CDR1 SGHAT and CDR2 FQDESV (reference sequence).

This clonotype came up once. Since a much larger clone is just one base distant, this may be a read error. The chain combines TRBV7-2 with TRBJ2-1; TRBD2 aligns across 12 bases. V lost 5 bases to trimming and J lost 6 bases; unmatched junction nucleotides: 5. This CDR3 comprises 15 residues. The germline V gene encodes CDR1 SGHTA and CDR2 FQGNSA. The CDR3 sequence is CASSPILAGGNEQFF. For the CDR3, the DNA is TGTGCCAGCAGCCCAATACTAGCGGGAGGCAATGAGCAGTTCTTC. The variable domain in full, with the rest retrieved from reference TRBV7-2 and TRBJ2-1, is GAGVSQSPSNKVTEKGKDVELRCDPISGHTALYWYRQSLGQGLEFLIYFQGNSAPDKSGLPSDRFSAERTGGSVSTLTIQRTQQEDSAVYLCASSPILAGGNEQFFGPGTRLTVL.

The V call is TRBV29-1, the J call TRBJ2-7, with D possibly matching TRBD2 (7 bases). V lost 2 bases and J 3 bases, leaving 14 bases between the germline ends. This CDR3 has 14 residues. Per the germline V gene, CDR1 is SQVTM and CDR2 is ANQGSEA. This chain's CDR3 is CSVERGGGGYEQYF. The DNA of the CDR3 is TGCAGCGTTGAAAGGGGGGGGGGTGGCTACGAGCAGTACTTC.

This clonotype was picked up many times. The V call is TRBV18, the J call TRBJ2-3, with D possibly TRBD1 on 7 matching bases. The V and J ends lost 1 base and 8 bases respectively, with 13 bases between them. Germline assignment: CDR1 KGHSH and CDR2 LQKENI. The CDR3 covers 14 residues. CDR3 region: CASSPQSGGGTQYF. The DNA for the CDR3 is TGTGCCAGCTCACCACAGTCAGGGGGAGGTACGCAGTATTTT. Looking up the rest from reference TRBV18 and TRBJ2-3 gives the full variable domain: NAGVMQNPRHLVRRRGQEARLRCSPMKGHSHVYWYRQLPEEGLKFMVYLQKENIIDESGMPKERFSAEFPKEGPSILRIQQVVRGDSAAYFCASSPQSGGGTQYFGPGTRLTVL.

The chain has TRBV29-1 and TRBJ2-4, with D possibly TRBD2 on 5 matching bases. CDR3 length: 11 residues. The germline V and J ends were trimmed by 4 bases and 8 bases, with 9 bases remaining between them. Germline V gene data show CDR1 as SQVTM and CDR2 as ANQGSEA. CDR3 residues: CSVGRTDIQYF. For the CDR3, the DNA is TGCAGCGTTGGCAGGACTGACATTCAGTACTTC. The entire variable domain, with the rest obtained from reference TRBV29-1 and TRBJ2-4, is as follows: SAVISQKPSRDICQRGTSLTIQCQVDSQVTMMFWYRQQPGQSLTLIATANQGSEATYESGFVIDKFPISRPNLTFSTLTVSNMSPEDSSIYLCSVGRTDIQYFGAGTRLSVL.

This clonotype was seen many times. The chain's CDR3 is CASSLGGQETQYF. The DNA for the CDR3 is TGCGCCAGCAGCTTGGGGGGGCAAGAGACCCAGTACTTC. This chain connects TRBV5-1 to TRBJ2-5; the D call may be TRBD1 or TRBD2 (5 bases each). In germline, CDR1 is SGHRS, CDR2 YFSETQ. This CDR3 is built from 13 residues. Between the trimmed V and J ends, which lost 0 bases and 2 bases, there was a span of 5 bases.

This chain uses TRBV29-1 with TRBJ2-7; 10 bases are a match to TRBD2. Germline CDR1 and CDR2: SQVTM and ANQGSEA. CDR3 length equals 15 residues. The ends lost 5 bases at V and 4 bases at J; junction bases unmatched: 11. The CDR3 region is CSVLQREGSLYEQYF. Here the CDR3 DNA reads TGCAGCGTTCTCCAGCGGGAGGGCTCTTTATACGAGCAGTACTTC.

The chain uses TRBV20-1 and TRBJ2-3; D is tentatively TRBD1 or TRBD2 (5 bases each). The CDR3 loop spans 13 amino acids. With 5 bases removed from V and 0 bases from J, the gap between germline ends came to 9 bases. Germline values: CDR1 DFQATT, CDR2 SNEGSKA (reference sequence). The CDR3 DNA reads as TGCAGTGCTCGCCGGGACAGCACAGATACGCAGTATTTT. Its translation: CSARRDSTDTQYF.

The genes are TRBV5-1 and TRBJ2-1; 10 positions agree with TRBD2. The trim removed 4 bases at V and 8 bases at J, leaving 6 bases unmatched. Germline CDR1 is SGHRS and CDR2 is YFSETQ. CDR3 size: 14 residues. The CDR3 sequence: CASSLRTSGHEQFF. DNA for the CDR3: TGCGCCAGCAGCCTTCGGACTAGCGGCCATGAGCAGTTCTTC.

V and J are TRBV20-1 and TRBJ2-1; perhaps TRBD1 as D (8 bases). V dropped 8 bases and J dropped 1 base, with 12 bases sitting between them. In germline, CDR1 is DFQATT, CDR2 SNEGSKA (reference sequence). The CDR3 contains 13 residues. CDR3: CSQQGGSYNEQFF. CDR3 sequence (DNA): TGCAGTCAACAGGGGGGGTCCTACAATGAGCAGTTCTTC.

This clonotype was observed at least ten times. The gene calls are TRBV29-1 and TRBJ2-5; no definite D call. V was pared by 3 bases and J by 5 bases, with 13 bases between. The CDR3 loop spans 13 amino acids. The V gene's germline CDR1 is SQVTM and CDR2 ANQGSEA. In DNA form, the CDR3 reads TGCAGCGTTGATAGGCCTAGGCCTGAGACCCAGTACTTC. It specifies CSVDRPRPETQYF.

The chain is built from TRBV5-5 and TRBJ2-7, with 9 positions matching TRBD1. Unmatched junction bases numbered 15, after V lost 2 bases and J lost 3 bases. The CDR3 runs to 18 residues. Germline lookup yields CDR1 SGHKS and CDR2 YYEKEE (reference sequence). The CDR3 loop reads CASSFSAIVGTGIYEQYF. CDR3 DNA: TGTGCCAGCAGCTTTAGTGCGATTGTGGGGACAGGGATCTACGAGCAGTACTTC.

The chain has TRBV5-1 and TRBJ2-1, with 10 bases fitting TRBD2. CDR1 SGHRS and CDR2 YFSETQ come from the germline V gene. The CDR3 sequence is 14 residues long. Trimming took 0 bases from V and 10 from J; bases not matched to a gene: 4. This CDR3 is CASSLALAGEEQFF. The DNA for the CDR3 is TGCGCCAGCAGCTTGGCCCTAGCGGGGGAAGAGCAGTTCTTC.

The chain has TRBV12-3 or TRBV12-4 and TRBJ2-1; D is ambiguous. Trimming took 2 bases from V and 14 from J, leaving 13 bases between them. CDR3 length equals 12 residues. CDR3 sequence (DNA): TGTGCCAGCAGTTTAAGTTGGGTAGGTGAGTTCTTC. Translating it yields CASSLSWVGEFF.

This clonotype was recorded many times. The chain is built from TRBV3-1 and TRBJ1-2; D gene ambiguous. V was cut by 1 base and J by 4 bases, with 10 bases left in between. Germline V gene lookup returns CDR1 LGHDT and CDR2 YNNKEL (reference sequence). The CDR3 is 14 residues long. CDR3 bases: TGTGCCAGCAGCCAAGGAGTAGATAGCTATGGCTACACCTTC. This translates into CASSQGVDSYGYTF.